These 21 T cell receptor beta chains came from one sample sequenced in a study of blood T cell repertoires in COVID-19. Profiling relied on immunoSEQ multiplex PCR, and the TCRdb table lists in-frame clones only, not all of them. Here the sample spans 350,000 to 550,000 clones, 75% to 90% being singletons. Material for sequencing was PBMCs or T cells enriched from blood (not recorded which). The receptors originated from a man in his thirties or forties who had recovered from COVID-19.

This chain uses TRBV7-2 with TRBJ2-1; D is uncertain. Germline V gene lookup returns CDR1 SGHTA and CDR2 FQGNSA. V shed 4 bases and J shed 6 bases, with 19 bases lying between them. This CDR3 has 16 amino acids. The CDR3 region is CASSSTRGAGSNEQFF. The CDR3 bases are TGTGCCAGCAGCTCAACGCGTGGAGCTGGAAGCAATGAGCAGTTCTTC.

V usage is TRBV11-2 and J usage is TRBJ2-1; the D gene is possibly TRBD1 (5 bases). Germline V gene lookup returns CDR1 SGHAT and CDR2 FQNNGV. This CDR3 is 15 amino acids long. V lost 5 bases and J 4 bases, leaving 15 bases between the germline ends. CDR3 protein: CASSPSSWTYNEQFF. The CDR3 nucleotides are TGTGCCAGCAGCCCCTCCTCTTGGACATACAATGAGCAGTTCTTC. Full variable domain (rest looked up from reference TRBV11-2 and TRBJ2-1): EAGVAQSPRYKIIEKRQSVAFWCNPISGHATLYWYQQILGQGPKLLIQFQNNGVVDDSQLPKDRFSAERLKGVDSTLKIQPAKLEDSAVYLCASSPSSWTYNEQFFGPGTRLTVL.

This clone was detected once. The chain is built from TRBV21-1 and TRBJ1-2; the D call of TRBD1 is as the table states it, not checked on the DNA. TRBV21-1 is a recognized pseudogene. The length of the CDR3 is 17 residues. The chain's CDR3 is CASSSGTGYTSCYGYTF. The CDR3 DNA follows: TGTGCCAGCTCTTCCGGGACAGGGTATACCTCTTGCTATGGCTACACCTTC.

The chain has TRBV7-9 and TRBJ2-2, with 8 bases matching TRBD2. Germline lookup yields CDR1 SEHNR and CDR2 FQNEAQ (reference sequence). V trimming: 7 bases; J trimming: 4 bases; junction bases outside the gene matches: 5. CDR3 length: 14 residues. CDR3 amino acids: CASTPGGFTGELFF. CDR3 coding DNA: TGTGCCAGCACCCCGGGGGGGTTCACCGGGGAGCTGTTTTTT.

The V call is TRBV5-1, the J call TRBJ2-1; D not certain. Germline CDR1 is SGHRS and CDR2 is YFSETQ. The length of the CDR3 is 14 residues. V gave up 4 bases and J gave up 4 bases, with 12 bases separating them. The CDR3 loop is CASSLLGTYNEQFF. The CDR3, as DNA: TGCGCCAGCAGCCTCTTGGGCACTTACAATGAGCAGTTCTTC.

This sequence joins TRBV5-4 and TRBJ2-7; D is ambiguous. Trimming took off 3 bases at V and 6 bases at J, with 13 bases between the two ends. This CDR3 comprises 13 residues. Germline V gene sequence: CDR1 SGHNT, CDR2 YYREEE (reference sequence). CDR3 amino acids: CASSSPPSVEQYF. Here the CDR3 DNA reads TGTGCCAGCAGCTCCCCCCCCTCAGTCGAGCAGTACTTC. Complete variable domain (other parts from reference TRBV5-4 and TRBJ2-7): ETGVTQSPTHLIKTRGQQVTLRCSSQSGHNTVSWYQQALGQGPQFIFQYYREEENGRGNFPPRFSGLQFPNYSSELNVNALELDDSALYLCASSSPPSVEQYFGPGTRLTVT.

The chain recombines TRBV4-1 with TRBJ1-5, with 10 bases identical to TRBD1. Unmatched junction bases numbered 3, after V lost 0 bases and J lost 10 bases. Germline V lookup: CDR1 MGHRA, CDR2 YSYEKL. CDR3 size: 14 residues. CDR3 in amino acids: CASSQEDRGIPQHF. The CDR3 nucleotides read TGCGCCAGCAGCCAAGAGGACAGGGGGATTCCCCAGCATTTT.

This sequence joins TRBV6-5 and TRBJ2-1, with TRBD2 matching over 7 bases. Trimming at V came to 5 bases and at J to 1 base, leaving 2 bases not matched to a gene. CDR3 length: 14 residues. Germline V gene lookup returns CDR1 MNHEY and CDR2 SVGAGI. The CDR3 DNA reads TGTGCCAGCAGTCGGGGGGTATCCTACAATGAGCAGTTCTTC. This encodes CASSRGVSYNEQFF.

The chain carries TRBV6-5 and TRBJ2-7; 10 bases are shared with TRBD2. With 3 bases clipped from V and 2 bases from J, the junction kept 7 bases outside the gene matches. Germline CDR1 is MNHEY and CDR2 is SVGAGI. The CDR3 runs 16 residues. This chain's CDR3 is CASSYTSGDRAYEQYF. The CDR3 coding sequence is TGTGCCAGCAGTTATACTAGCGGGGACCGAGCCTACGAGCAGTACTTC.

The V gene is TRBV18, the J gene TRBJ1-4; a weak D match, TRBD1 (5 bases). The V end lost 2 bases, the J end lost 8 bases, and 12 bases lay between the germline ends. The CDR3 has 14 amino acids. The germline gives CDR1 KGHSH, CDR2 LQKENI. The CDR3 loop reads CASSPGGEGEKLFF. CDR3 nucleotides: TGTGCCAGCTCACCAGGGGGGGAAGGCGAAAAACTGTTTTTT.

The chain employs TRBV7-8 and TRBJ2-1, with TRBD2 matching over 10 bases. CDR1 is SGHVS, CDR2 FQNEAQ, per germline. CDR3 length equals 16 residues. J was trimmed by 7 bases and V by 5 bases; bases with no gene match: 11. The CDR3 coding sequence is TGTGCCAGCAGCGGAAATAGCGGGAGGTCGGATAATGAGCAGTTCTTC. This sequence encodes CASSGNSGRSDNEQFF. Using reference TRBV7-8 and TRBJ2-1 for the parts outside the CDR3, the full variable domain is GAGVSQSPRYKVAKRGQDVALRCDPISGHVSLFWYQQALGQGPEFLTYFQNEAQLDKSGLPSDRFFAERPEGSVSTLKIQRTQQEDSAVYLCASSGNSGRSDNEQFFGPGTRLTVL.

This chain joins TRBV9 and TRBJ2-7; TRBD1 matches at 10 bases. Germline CDR1 is SGDLS and CDR2 is YYNGEE. The CDR3 spans 16 residues. V dropped 4 bases and J dropped 5; count of bases not matched to a gene: 12. This CDR3 is CASSPFGQGDRNEQYF. The CDR3 DNA follows: TGTGCCAGCAGCCCCTTCGGACAGGGGGATCGGAACGAGCAGTACTTC.

The J gene is TRBJ2-1, the V gene TRBV4-2; 8 positions match TRBD2. Trimming at V came to 0 bases and at J to 7 bases, leaving 5 bases not matched to a gene. The CDR3 consists of 15 residues. CDR1 is LGHNA and CDR2 is YNFKEQ in the germline V gene. The DNA of the CDR3 is TGTGCCAGCAGCCAAGATTCAGGCGGGAGGAATGAGCAGTTCTTC. Translating gives CASSQDSGGRNEQFF.

V usage is TRBV4-2 and J usage is TRBJ2-1; 14 bases are a match to TRBD2. CDR1 and CDR2 from the germline V gene are LGHNA and YNFKEQ. This CDR3 region has 18 residues. The J segment lost 4 bases and the V segment lost 4 bases, leaving 9 bases of the junction unmatched. The CDR3 loop reads CASSLEVGTSGRYNEQFF. For the CDR3, the DNA is TGTGCCAGCAGCCTAGAGGTAGGGACTAGCGGGAGATACAATGAGCAGTTCTTC.

The CDR3 here is CSVGSDYSGPVADTQYF. The CDR3 DNA sequence: TGCAGCGTTGGTTCTGACTATAGCGGACCCGTGGCAGATACGCAGTATTTT. The V and J genes are TRBV29-1 and TRBJ2-3, with D possibly TRBD2 on 6 matching bases. The length of the CDR3 is 17 residues. Germline CDR1 SQVTM, CDR2 ANQGSEA. The V gene lost 4 bases and the J gene lost 4 bases, with 24 bases spanning the gap.

The table lists this clone with a count of one. The chain couples TRBV24-1 to TRBJ2-1; 7 positions agree with TRBD2. The CDR3 spans 16 residues. Germline V gene lookup returns CDR1 KGHDR and CDR2 SFDVKD. Trimming removed 4 bases from V and 6 bases from J; junction bases left unmatched: 11. The CDR3 DNA follows: TGTGCCACCAGTGACCCGACTAGCTCCTTTGGCAATGAGCAGTTCTTC. Encoded protein: CATSDPTSSFGNEQFF.

CDR3 loop: CASTFGGGGVGYGYTF. As DNA, the CDR3 is TGTGCCAGCACCTTCGGTGGGGGGGGCGTAGGCTATGGCTACACCTTC. The rearrangement links TRBV28 to TRBJ1-2, with D perhaps TRBD1 (6 bases). The CDR3 covers 16 residues. V was trimmed by 7 bases and J by 4 bases, leaving 22 bases between them. CDR1 and CDR2 from the germline V gene are MDHEN and SYDVKM.

This chain links TRBV18 with TRBJ1-1, with TRBD1 matching over 8 bases. Germline-derived CDR1 and CDR2 are KGHSH and LQKENI. The CDR3 is 14 residues long. V lost 8 bases, J lost 3 bases, and 8 bases stayed unmatched. CDR3 sequence: CASLQGVEDTEAFF. In DNA form, the CDR3 reads TGTGCCAGCCTACAGGGGGTTGAGGACACTGAAGCTTTCTTT.

The gene calls are TRBV7-6 and TRBJ2-5; TRBD1 might be the D (6 bases). Germline-derived CDR1 and CDR2 are SGHVS and FNYEAQ. The V gene lost 5 bases and the J gene lost 0 bases, with 13 bases spanning the gap. The CDR3 covers 15 residues. The CDR3 sequence is CASSVQGRNQETQYF. DNA for the CDR3: TGTGCCAGCAGCGTTCAGGGGCGTAACCAAGAGACCCAGTACTTC.

The chain employs TRBV10-3 and TRBJ1-6, with D possibly being TRBD1 (6 bases). This CDR3 has 17 residues. CDR1 is ENHRY, CDR2 SYGVKD, per germline. V gave up 4 bases and J gave up 8 bases, with 21 bases separating them. The CDR3 DNA reads as TGTGCCATCAGTGGCCCCCCGACAGGAGCTAGGGATTCACCCCTCCACTTT. Translated, it gives CAISGPPTGARDSPLHF.

CDR3 DNA sequence: TGTGCCTGGAGTGTCGGGCTAGCGGGAGAGGAGGAGTACTTC. As protein: CAWSVGLAGEEEYF. This sequence joins TRBV30 and TRBJ2-7, with 10 nucleotides matching TRBD2. Trimming took 0 bases from V and 11 from J; bases not matched to a gene: 10. The germline CDR1 and CDR2 sequences are GTSNPN and SVGIG (reference sequence). CDR3 length: 14 amino acids.